Below, 10 T cell receptor beta chains from the same sample are listed, as sequenced in a study of blood T cell repertoires in COVID-19. Clones were read by immunoSEQ multiplex PCR, and TCRdb kept only the in-frame ones, dropping some. The data hold 40,000 to 60,000 clones, with 90% observed a single time. Sequenced sample: peripheral blood. The source is a human donor in a cohort sampled during active COVID-19.

The rearrangement joins TRBV3-1 (or the pseudogene TRBV3-2) to TRBJ2-7; 12 bases align to TRBD2. Germline loops: CDR1 LGHDT, CDR2 YNNKEL (reference sequence). V gave up 4 bases and J gave up 4 bases; unmatched junction bases: 8. The CDR3 is 16 residues long. The CDR3 nucleotides read TGTGCCAGCAGCCCTCTAGCGGGAGGGGGGCTTTACGAGCAGTACTTC. It is translated as CASSPLAGGGLYEQYF.

This clone was counted only a few times. The gene calls are TRBV30 and TRBJ1-5, with D unclear. Germline V gives CDR1 GTSNPN, CDR2 SVGIG (reference sequence). The CDR3 is 14 residues long. V lost 0 bases and J 0 bases, leaving 6 bases between the germline ends. CDR3 amino acids: CAWSVEVSNQPQHF. CDR3 sequence (DNA): TGTGCCTGGAGTGTTGAGGTTAGCAATCAGCCCCAGCATTTT. The full variable domain, rest sourced from reference TRBV30 and TRBJ1-5, is SQTIHQWPATLVQPVGSPLSLECTVEGTSNPNLYWYRQAAGRGLQLLFYSVGIGQISSEVPQNLSASRPQDRQFILSSKKLLLSDSGFYLCAWSVEVSNQPQHFGDGTRLSIL.

The genes are TRBV20-1 and TRBJ2-7, with TRBD1 identical over 8 bases. The CDR3 has 11 amino acids. Germline CDR1 reads DFQATT; CDR2 reads SNEGSKA (reference sequence). The trim removed 3 bases at V and 6 bases at J, leaving 1 base unmatched. CDR3 loop: CSASGQGEQYV. The CDR3 DNA sequence: TGCAGTGCTAGCGGACAGGGCGAGCAGTACGTC.

The chain has TRBV19 and TRBJ1-4; D is ambiguous. This CDR3 comprises 16 residues. V lost 5 bases, J lost 4 bases, and 17 bases lay in between. The germline V gene has CDR1 LNHDA and CDR2 SQIVND (reference sequence). CDR3 loop: CASSPTPAAYNEKLFF. The CDR3 DNA follows: TGTGCCAGTAGTCCCACACCGGCGGCCTATAATGAAAAACTGTTTTTT.

The chain has TRBV19 and TRBJ1-1; D ambiguous. With 2 bases removed from V and 4 bases from J, the gap between germline ends came to 17 bases. The CDR3 is 16 residues long. Per germline, CDR1 LNHDA and CDR2 SQIVND (reference sequence). CDR3 sequence (DNA): TGTGCCAGTAGTATAATGGAGACCGAACCGGGCACTGAAGCTTTCTTT. Amino acids: CASSIMETEPGTEAFF.

The chain has TRBV9 and TRBJ2-3, with 8 bases aligning to TRBD1. The CDR3 extends over 14 amino acids. The trim removed 3 bases at V and 3 bases at J, leaving 3 bases unmatched. In germline, CDR1 is SGDLS, CDR2 YYNGEE. CDR3 coding DNA: TGTGCCAGCAGCGGGGACAGGTTGACAGATACGCAGTATTTT. Its protein product is CASSGDRLTDTQYF.

The CDR3 loop is CASSSTQDDFSAYEQYF. In nucleotides, the CDR3 is TGTGCCAGCAGCTCCACTCAAGACGACTTTTCAGCCTACGAGCAGTACTTC. J is TRBJ2-7 and V is TRBV7-9, with D unresolved. Between the trimmed V and J ends, which lost 4 bases and 2 bases, there was a span of 21 bases. The CDR3 is made up of 17 amino acids. The germline gives CDR1 SEHNR, CDR2 FQNEAQ (reference sequence).

The chain has TRBV10-3 and TRBJ1-3; D uncertain. The CDR3 runs to 15 residues. V gave up 0 bases and J gave up 0 bases, with 6 bases separating them. In germline, CDR1 is ENHRY, CDR2 SYGVKD. Here the CDR3 DNA reads TGTGCCATCAGTGAGTCCGAGGTCTCTGGAAACACCATATATTTT. Its translation: CAISESEVSGNTIYF.

V is TRBV5-1 and J is TRBJ1-1; D not resolved. There are 14 residues in the CDR3. The V and J ends lost 0 bases and 1 base respectively, with 7 bases between them. Germline V gives CDR1 SGHRS, CDR2 YFSETQ. DNA for the CDR3: TGCGCCAGCAGCTTGGACAGTCGGAACACTGAAGCTTTCTTT. This translates into CASSLDSRNTEAFF.

The V call is TRBV11-2, the J call TRBJ2-7; 8 bases fit TRBD2. The CDR3 covers 15 residues. After removal of 7 bases from V and 4 bases from J, the junction contained 12 bases not matched to a gene. Germline loops: CDR1 SGHAT, CDR2 FQNNGV. CDR3 amino acids: CASNPSGSGKYEQYF. DNA for the CDR3: TGTGCCAGCAACCCTTCGGGTAGCGGGAAGTACGAGCAGTACTTC.